This T cell receptor (beta chain) comes out of a study of shared clonotypes between healthy human individuals. Study context: CD4 naive cells filled three plates per donor, CD4 memory three, CD8 naive two and CD8 memory one.

Generated by immunoSEQ multiplex PCR, the TCRdb table keeps only in-frame clones and is missing some. The sample lists approximately 530,000 clones, approximately 94% occurring once. V dropped 2 bases and J dropped 5 bases, with 16 bases sitting between them. This CDR3 is 16 amino acids long. Per germline, CDR1 MNHNY and CDR2 SVGAGI (reference sequence). V usage is TRBV6-6 and J usage is TRBJ2-1, with D tentatively TRBD2 (6 bases). Sequencing was done on a sample of naive CD4+ T cells sorted from blood. Subset meaning: CD45RA+ positively selected. The sequence came from a woman between 25 and 40 years old in good health. The CDR3 bases are TGTGCCAGCAGTTACGCTTGGCGGGGCGAAAACAATGAGCAGTTCTTC. Translation gives CASSYAWRGENNEQFF.